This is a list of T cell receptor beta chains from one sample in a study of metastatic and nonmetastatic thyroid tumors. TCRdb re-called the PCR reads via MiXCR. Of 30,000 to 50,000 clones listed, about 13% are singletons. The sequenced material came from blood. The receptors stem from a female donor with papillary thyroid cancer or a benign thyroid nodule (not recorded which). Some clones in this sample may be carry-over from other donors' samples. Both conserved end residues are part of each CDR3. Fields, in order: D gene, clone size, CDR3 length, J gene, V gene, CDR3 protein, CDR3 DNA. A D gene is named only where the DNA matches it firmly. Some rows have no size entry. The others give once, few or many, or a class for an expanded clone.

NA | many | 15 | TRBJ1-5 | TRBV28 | CASSLVGGNNQPQHF | TGTGCCAGCAGTTTGGTCGGGGGGAACAATCAGCCCCAGCATTTT
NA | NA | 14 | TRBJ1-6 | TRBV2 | CASSDKTRRSPLHF | TGTGCCAGCAGTGACAAGACTAGAAGATCACCCCTCCACTTT
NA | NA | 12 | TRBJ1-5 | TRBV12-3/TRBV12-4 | CASSLVLQPHHF | TGTGCCAGCAGTCTAGTTCTTCAGCCCCATCATTTT
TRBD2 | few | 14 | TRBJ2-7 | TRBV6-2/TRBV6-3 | CASGPGLATYEQYF | TGTGCCAGCGGACCGGGACTAGCAACGTACGAGCAGTACTTC
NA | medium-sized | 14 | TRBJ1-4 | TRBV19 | CASSMGATNEKLFF | TGTGCCAGTAGTATGGGGGCAACTAATGAAAAACTGTTTTTT
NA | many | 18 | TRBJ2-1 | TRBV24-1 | CATSDPETGPSSYNEQFF | TGTGCCACCAGTGACCCCGAAACGGGCCCTAGCTCCTACAATGAGCAGTTCTTC
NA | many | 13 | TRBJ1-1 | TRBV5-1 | CASSPGLSTEAFF | TGCGCCAGCAGCCCGGGACTTTCCACTGAAGCTTTCTTT
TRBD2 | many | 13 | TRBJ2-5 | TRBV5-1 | CASSPSGTRAQYF | TGCGCCAGCAGCCCTAGCGGGACTAGGGCCCAGTACTTC
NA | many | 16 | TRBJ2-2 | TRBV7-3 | CASSFLGTSNTGELFF | TGTGCCAGCAGCTTCTTGGGGACTTCTAACACCGGGGAGCTGTTTTTT
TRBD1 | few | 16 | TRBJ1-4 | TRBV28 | CASSPQGGTENEKLFF | TGTGCCAGCAGCCCTCAGGGGGGGACAGAGAACGAAAAACTGTTTTTT
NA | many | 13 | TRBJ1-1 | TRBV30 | CACKSPFGTEAFF | TGTGCCTGTAAATCACCGTTTGGCACTGAAGCTTTCTTT
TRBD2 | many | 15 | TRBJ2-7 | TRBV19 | CASSIVVGGTYEQYF | TGTGCCAGTAGTATAGTGGTCGGGGGGACCTACGAGCAGTACTTC
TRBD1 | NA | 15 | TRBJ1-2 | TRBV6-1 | CASSMTGTGKKCYTF | TGTGCCAGCAGTATGACCGGGACAGGGAAAAAATGCTACACCTTC
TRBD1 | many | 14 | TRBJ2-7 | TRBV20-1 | CSATTGTGAYEQYF | TGCAGTGCTACCACGGGGACAGGGGCCTACGAGCAGTACTTC
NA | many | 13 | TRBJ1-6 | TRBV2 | CASTTSTYSPLHF | TGTGCCAGCACCACCAGCACTTATTCACCCCTCCACTTT
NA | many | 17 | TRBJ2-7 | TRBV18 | CASSHEFGDSSVWEQYF | TGTGCCAGCTCCCACGAATTCGGAGACTCCTCGGTGTGGGAGCAGTACTTC
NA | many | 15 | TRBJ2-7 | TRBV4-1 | CASSQEIRVGYEQYF | TGCGCCAGCAGCCAAGAGATTCGGGTGGGCTACGAGCAGTACTTC
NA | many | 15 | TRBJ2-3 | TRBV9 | CASSTSGGWADTQYF | TGTGCCAGCAGCACAAGTGGCGGGTGGGCAGATACGCAGTATTTT
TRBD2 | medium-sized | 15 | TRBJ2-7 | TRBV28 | CASFTTFSGSYEQYF | TGTGCCAGTTTCACTACTTTTAGCGGGAGTTACGAGCAGTACTTC
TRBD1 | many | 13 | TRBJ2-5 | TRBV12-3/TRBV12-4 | CASRQGFQETQYF | TGTGCCAGCAGACAGGGGTTCCAAGAGACCCAGTACTTC
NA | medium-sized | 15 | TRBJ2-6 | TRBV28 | CASSLEGLRANVLTF | TGTGCCAGCAGTTTAGAGGGTCTAAGGGCCAACGTCCTGACTTTC
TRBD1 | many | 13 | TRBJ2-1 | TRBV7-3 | CASGTGDYNEQFF | TGTGCCAGCGGGACAGGGGATTACAATGAGCAGTTCTTC
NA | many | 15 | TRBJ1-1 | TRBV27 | CASSSPARGNTEAFF | TGTGCCAGCAGTTCCCCGGCCAGGGGAAACACTGAAGCTTTCTTT
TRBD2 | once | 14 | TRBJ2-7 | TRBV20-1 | CSAIGVRGTYEQYF | TGCAGTGCTATTGGTGTGCGGGGGACCTACGAGCAGTACTTC
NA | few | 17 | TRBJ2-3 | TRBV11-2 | CASSFSLDPSSTDTQYF | TGTGCCAGCAGCTTCTCACTGGACCCTTCTAGCACAGATACGCAGTATTTT
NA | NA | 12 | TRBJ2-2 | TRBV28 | CASRLNTGELFF | TGTGCCAGCAGACTTAACACCGGGGAGCTGTTTTTT
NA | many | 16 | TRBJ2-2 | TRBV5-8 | CASIRTRTPNTGELFF | TGTGCCAGCATCCGAACTAGGACACCGAACACCGGGGAGCTGTTTTTT
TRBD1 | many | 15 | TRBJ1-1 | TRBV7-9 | CASRPGTGRTTEAFF | TGTGCCAGCAGACCCGGGACAGGGAGAACCACTGAAGCTTTCTTT
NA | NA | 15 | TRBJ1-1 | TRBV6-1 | CASRVDGHVNTEAFF | TGTGCCAGCAGGGTAGACGGGCATGTGAACACTGAAGCTTTCTTT
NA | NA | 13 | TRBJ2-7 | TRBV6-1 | CASSGGPSVEQYF | TGTGCCAGCAGCGGGGGGCCGTCGGTTGAGCAGTACTTC
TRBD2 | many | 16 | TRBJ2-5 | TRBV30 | CACQERETFAFETQYF | TGTGCCTGTCAGGAGCGGGAGACTTTTGCTTTTGAGACCCAGTACTTC
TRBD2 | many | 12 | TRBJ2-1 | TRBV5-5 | CASSWELSGDFF | TGTGCCAGCAGCTGGGAGCTTAGCGGGGACTTCTTC
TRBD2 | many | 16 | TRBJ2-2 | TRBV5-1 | CASSLVHLAGTGELFF | TGCGCCAGCAGCTTGGTTCATCTAGCGGGCACCGGGGAGCTGTTTTTT
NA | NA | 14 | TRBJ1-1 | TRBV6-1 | CASSDQTGRTEAFF | TGTGCCAGCAGTGACCAGACGGGGAGGACTGAAGCTTTCTTT
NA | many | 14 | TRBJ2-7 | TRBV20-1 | CSARDPDPGREQYF | TGCAGTGCTAGAGATCCGGACCCAGGGAGGGAGCAGTACTTC
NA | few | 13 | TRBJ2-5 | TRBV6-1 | CASRPPAQETKYF | TGTGCCAGCAGACCCCCGGCACAAGAGACAAAGTACTTC
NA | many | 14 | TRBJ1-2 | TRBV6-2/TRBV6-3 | CASSSQVANYGYTF | TGTGCCAGCAGTTCACAGGTAGCTAACTATGGCTACACCTTC
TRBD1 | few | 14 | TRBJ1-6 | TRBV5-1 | CASSLHRGNSPLHF | TGCGCCAGCAGCTTGCACAGGGGTAATTCACCCCTCCACTTT
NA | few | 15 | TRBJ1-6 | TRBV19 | CASSRGALGNSPLHF | TGTGCCAGTTCCCGTGGGGCTCTAGGAAATTCACCCCTCCACTTT
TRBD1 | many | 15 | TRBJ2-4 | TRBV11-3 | CASSRTGVVKNIQYF | TGTGCCAGCAGCCGGACAGGGGTGGTAAAAAACATTCAGTACTTC
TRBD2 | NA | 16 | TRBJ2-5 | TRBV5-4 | CASSLKQAGGRETQYF | TGTGCCAGCAGCTTGAAACAAGCGGGAGGAAGGGAGACCCAGTACTTC
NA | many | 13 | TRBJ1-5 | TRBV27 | CASSPKIYQPQHF | TGTGCCAGCAGTCCGAAGATTTATCAGCCCCAGCATTTT
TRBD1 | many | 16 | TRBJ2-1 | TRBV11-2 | CASSLPGQGDVNEQFF | TGTGCCAGCAGCCTCCCGGGACAGGGGGATGTGAATGAGCAGTTCTTC
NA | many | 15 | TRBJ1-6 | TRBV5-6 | CASSLGGPVASPLHF | TGTGCCAGCAGCTTGGGGGGCCCGGTAGCCTCACCCCTCCACTTT
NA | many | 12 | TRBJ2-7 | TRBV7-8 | CASSLTMNEQYF | TGTGCCAGCAGCTTAACTATGAACGAGCAGTACTTC
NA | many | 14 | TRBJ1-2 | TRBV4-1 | CASSPSGKNYGYTF | TGCGCCAGCAGCCCTTCCGGGAAAAACTATGGCTACACCTTC
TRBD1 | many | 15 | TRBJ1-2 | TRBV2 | CVARVRGLPNYGYTF | TGTGTCGCAAGGGTCAGGGGGCTACCCAACTATGGCTACACCTTC
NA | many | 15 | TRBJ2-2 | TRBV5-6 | CASSPGRTNTGELFF | TGTGCCAGCAGCCCCGGGCGGACGAACACCGGGGAGCTGTTTTTT
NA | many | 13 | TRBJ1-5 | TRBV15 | CATSDQQDQPQHF | TGTGCCACCAGCGATCAACAGGATCAGCCCCAGCATTTT
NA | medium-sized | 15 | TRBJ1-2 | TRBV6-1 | CASSFSSQETYGYTF | TGTGCCAGCAGCTTCTCGTCCCAGGAAACCTATGGCTACACCTTC
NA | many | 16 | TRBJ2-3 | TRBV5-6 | CASSLAILKRWDTQYF | TGTGCCAGCAGCTTGGCGATCTTAAAGAGGTGGGATACGCAGTATTTT
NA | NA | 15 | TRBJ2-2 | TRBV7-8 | CASSLGMGGTGELFF | TGTGCCAGCAGCTTAGGGATGGGGGGCACCGGGGAGCTGTTTTTT